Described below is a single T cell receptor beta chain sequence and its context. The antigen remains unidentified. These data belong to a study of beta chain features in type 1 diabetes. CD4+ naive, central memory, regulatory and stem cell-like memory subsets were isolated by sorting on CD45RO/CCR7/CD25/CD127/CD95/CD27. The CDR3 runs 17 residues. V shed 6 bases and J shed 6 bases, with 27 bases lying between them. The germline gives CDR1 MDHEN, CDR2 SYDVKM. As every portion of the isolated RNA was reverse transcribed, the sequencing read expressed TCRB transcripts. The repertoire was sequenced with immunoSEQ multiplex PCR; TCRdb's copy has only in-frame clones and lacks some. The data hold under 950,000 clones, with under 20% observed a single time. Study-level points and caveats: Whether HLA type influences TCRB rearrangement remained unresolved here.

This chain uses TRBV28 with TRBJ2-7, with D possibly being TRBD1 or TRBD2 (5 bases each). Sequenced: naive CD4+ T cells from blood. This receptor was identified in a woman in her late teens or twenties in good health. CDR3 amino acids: CASRGLRPGAKRGEQYF. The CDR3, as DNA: TGTGCCAGCAGGGGCCTAAGACCCGGGGCGAAAAGGGGCGAGCAGTACTTC.